Listed here is a single T cell receptor beta chain. Only one count was recorded for this clone. What antigen it recognizes has not been identified. No base quality values were provided; no much bigger clone lies one nucleotide off. This entry belongs to a study of vaccination effects on CD4 cells after COVID-19 (dated by TCRdb to 2022 to 2024). Background for the entire study: Post-vaccine samples across the study were collected a median of 72 days after the second dose, with a range of 14 to 241. Altogether, some 10 COVID-19 convalescent patients and a handful of SARS-CoV-2-naive healthy vaccine recipients made up the full study. Cultures from other donors in the study were sequenced using the Oncomine TCR Beta short-read assay on an Illumina iSeq 100. The study compared SARS-CoV-2 spike-specific CD4+ TCR repertoires before and after mRNA vaccination in COVID-19 convalescent patients and infection-naive vaccine recipients.

To identify antigen-specific CD4+ T cell clonotypes by their expansion, the ViraFEST assay first stimulated PBMC with viral peptide pools and then applied TCR sequencing. After more than 9 days of culture, CD4+ T cells were isolated with the EasySep CD4+ T cell isolation kit. Participants received two doses of either the BNT162b2 or the mRNA-1273 mRNA SARS-CoV-2 vaccine. The absence of prior SARS-CoV-2 infection in healthy vaccine recipients was confirmed by negative nucleocapsid antibodies before and after vaccination. Some 2 million PBMC per well were cultured with approximately 10 ug/ml peptides in IMDM containing roughly 5% human AB serum, approximately 9.1 IU/ml IL-2 and gentamicin. Half of the culture medium was replaced with fresh IL-2-containing medium on days 3 and 7. Each peptide stimulation condition was cultured in triplicate wells unless otherwise noted. Using Ficoll-Paque Plus gradient centrifugation, PBMC were separated from whole blood and then either used fresh or cryopreserved at -140C. The spike proteins of SARS-CoV-2 and of the common cold coronaviruses HCoV-NL63, HCoV-OC43 and HCoV-229E were spanned by overlapping peptide pools. Genomic DNA was extracted from cultured CD4+ T cells with the QIAamp micro DNA kit.

The library was produced with the immunoSEQ multiplex PCR assay. DNA from the CD4+ T cells that had been cultured and isolated underwent TCR beta CDR3 sequencing. Regarding the original processing steps: Non-productive TCR sequences were removed, reads were trimmed to the CDR3 region, and CDR3s of at least 7 amino acids were retained. The MANAFEST web app was used to pick out antigen-specific clonotypes by comparing their expansion in peptide wells with that in reference cultures. For clones to be considered positive, expansion at FDR<0.05 versus reference and all other wells, an odds ratio above 5, and a frequency above 0.1% in two replicate wells were required. A clonotype was called cross-reactive if it was significantly expanded both in SARS-CoV-2 spike wells and in at least one common cold coronavirus spike condition. CDR3 similarity was assessed by Levenshtein distance using the stringdist R package, and unrooted trees were constructed with ape in R 3.6.1. TCRdb's version of the immuneACCESS table is confined to in-frame rearrangements and falls short of the full clone set. An unresolved V gene accounts for under half of the shortfall where checked; the remainder is of unknown origin. V, J and clone size derive from that table, while D and trimming were established from the DNA sequence. The sample table shows about 46,000 clones, and around three quarters are seen once. In total, the top ten clones hold roughly 16% of the sample.

V is reduced by 1 base and J by 10 bases, leaving a spacing of 5 bases between them. CDR1 LNHDA and CDR2 SQIVND are derived from the germline V gene (reference sequence). From its cysteine to its phenylalanine, the CDR3 spans 12 amino acids. CDR3 DNA only is kept here, 36 bases in frame from base 1. Study-wide findings and limitations: Among healthy vaccine recipients, nearly all vaccine-induced clones were SARS-CoV-2 mono-reactive, and only 1 of 255 was cross-reactive with common cold coronaviruses. Clones induced by infection and clones induced by vaccination both contracted markedly at late timepoints after vaccination, which fits with T cell responses waning over time. Limitations of the study were the small number of convalescent patients and the absence of early post-infection timepoints.

Sequencing was performed on CD4+ T cells from PBMCs cultured with HCoV-OC43 spike peptides, taken after COVID-19 vaccination. The cell subset or site label, read with the paper, signifies: HCoV-OC43 spike overlapping peptide pool stimulation. The V gene is TRBV19 and the J gene is TRBJ1-6, with an unclear D gene assignment. The receptor was derived from a human donor who received a COVID-19 vaccine. The DNA sequence is given as TGTGCCAGTAGTATAGCCGGGTCACCCCTCCACTTT. This translates into CASSIAGSPLHF.